Sequencing of this TCR beta chain was carried out in a study of T cells after yellow fever vaccination. Study findings and constraints: Post-booster repertoires contained most primary-vaccination clones again (around 97% CD4, 88% CD8).

TCRdb reprocessed the 5' RACE reads via MiXCR and lists one record per CDR3 protein. The sample has 610,000 or so distinct CDR3 sequences, about 12% seen once; the top ten hold 14% to 15%. On this clonotype: Its antigen is currently unknown.

V lost 6 bases, J lost 1 base, and 16 bases lay in between. The CDR3 sequence is 15 residues long. Germline CDR1 and CDR2: PRHDT and FYEKMQ (reference sequence). The chain uses TRBV13 and TRBJ2-7; possible D gene TRBD1, 6 bases. The sample consisted of PBMCs, taken on the day of the yellow fever booster vaccination. The clonotype was recovered from a man aged 30 to 39 who received the YFV17D yellow fever vaccine. CDR3 in DNA: TGTGCCAGCAGTTTAATTGAACAGGGTTCCTACGAGCAGTACTTC. Its translation is CASSLIEQGSYEQYF.